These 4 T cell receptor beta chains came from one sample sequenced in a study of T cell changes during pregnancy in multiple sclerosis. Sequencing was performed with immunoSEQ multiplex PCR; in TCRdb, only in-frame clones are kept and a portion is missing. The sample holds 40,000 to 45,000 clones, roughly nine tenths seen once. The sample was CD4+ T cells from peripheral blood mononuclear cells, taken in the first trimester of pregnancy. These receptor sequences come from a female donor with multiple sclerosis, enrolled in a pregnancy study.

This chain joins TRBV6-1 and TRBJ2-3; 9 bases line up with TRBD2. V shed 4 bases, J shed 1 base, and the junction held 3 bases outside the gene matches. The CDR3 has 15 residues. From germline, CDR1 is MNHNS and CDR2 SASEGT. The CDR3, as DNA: TGTGCCAGCAGTGTTTTAGCGGGAGGCACAGATACGCAGTATTTT. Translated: CASSVLAGGTDTQYF.

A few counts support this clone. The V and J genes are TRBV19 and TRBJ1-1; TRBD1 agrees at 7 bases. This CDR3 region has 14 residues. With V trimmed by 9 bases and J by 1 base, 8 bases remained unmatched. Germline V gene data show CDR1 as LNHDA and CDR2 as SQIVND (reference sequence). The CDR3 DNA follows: TGTGCCAGCCACCCACAGGGGACGAACACTGAAGCTTTCTTT. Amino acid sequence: CASHPQGTNTEAFF. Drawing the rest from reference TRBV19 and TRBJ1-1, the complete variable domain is DGGITQSPKYLFRKEGQNVTLSCEQNLNHDAMYWYRQDPGQGLRLIYYSQIVNDFQKGDIAEGYSVSREKKESFPLTVTSAQKNPTAFYLCASHPQGTNTEAFFGQGTRLTVV.

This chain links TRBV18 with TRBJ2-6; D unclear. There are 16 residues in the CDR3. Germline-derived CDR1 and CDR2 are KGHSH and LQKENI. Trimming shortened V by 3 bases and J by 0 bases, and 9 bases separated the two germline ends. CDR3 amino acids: CASSPPNFSGANVLTF. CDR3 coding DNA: TGTGCCAGCTCACCCCCTAATTTCTCTGGGGCCAACGTCCTGACTTTC.

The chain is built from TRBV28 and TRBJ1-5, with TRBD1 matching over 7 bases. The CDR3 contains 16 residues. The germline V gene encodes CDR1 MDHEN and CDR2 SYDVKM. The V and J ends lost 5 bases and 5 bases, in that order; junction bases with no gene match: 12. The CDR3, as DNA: TGTGCCAGCAGTGTCAGACGACAGGGTGGCCATCAGCCCCAGCATTTT. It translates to CASSVRRQGGHQPQHF.